This T cell receptor (beta chain) was documented in a study of ipilimumab plus nivolumab after autologous stem cell transplantation. In the study overall: Patients received a median of 5 ipilimumab and about 8 nivolumab doses. The myeloma cohort included high-risk transplant-naive patients and patients relapsing within 3 years of a first autologous transplant.

Starting 14 to 28 days after autologous transplant, ipilimumab 1 mg/kg was given. Patients got 3 mg/kg IV nivolumab weeks 1, 4, 7, 10, then biweekly through week 26. Per germline, CDR1 SGHNT and CDR2 YYREEE (reference sequence). This CDR3 has 15 amino acids. The V and J ends lost 5 bases and 7 bases, in that order; junction bases with no gene match: 9. Assay used: immunoSEQ multiplex PCR; TCRdb lists only in-frame clones, some missing. Seen here are several thousand clones, roughly 76% observed once, and the top ten hold roughly a sixth. The TCR sequence derives from a male donor with multiple myeloma. The V call is TRBV5-4, the J call TRBJ2-1, with 10 bases aligning to TRBD1. This sample comprised PBMCs, obtained in a trial of ipilimumab plus nivolumab as post-transplant consolidation. The CDR3 DNA reads as TGTGCCAGCAGTACCGACAGGGGGCTCTCAAATGAGCAGTTCTTC. It specifies CASSTDRGLSNEQFF.